This entry lists 30 T cell receptor beta chains sequenced from one sample in a study of a mutant IDH1 vaccine in newly diagnosed glioma. Generated by immunoSEQ multiplex PCR, the TCRdb table keeps only in-frame clones and is missing some. The sample holds tens of thousands of clones, more than 80% seen once. Their target antigens are unknown. Time point denoted: week 35, safety follow-up. The content of each vaccine dose was 300 ug of mutant IDH1 20-mer peptide, and topical imiquimod accompanied it. Sequencing used PBMCs, obtained from a glioma patient whose treatment included an IDH1 peptide vaccine. The receptors were gathered from a man aged 35-49 years with glioma.

The chain recombines TRBV7-3 with TRBJ2-2, with a possible D match to TRBD1 (5 bases). The V and J ends lost 5 bases and 8 bases respectively, with 18 bases between them. Germline loops: CDR1 SGHTA, CDR2 FQGTGA. The CDR3 has 15 residues. CDR3 sequence (DNA): TGTGCCAGCAGCCCCCTCTTCAGGGTTGAAGGGGAGCTGTTTTTT. Protein product: CASSPLFRVEGELFF.

V and J are TRBV30 and TRBJ2-7; D is ambiguous. Germline assignment: CDR1 GTSNPN and CDR2 SVGIG (reference sequence). Trimming left V 1 base short and J 0 bases short, with 7 bases between. The CDR3 is 13 residues long. The CDR3 is CAWSADNSYEQYF. The CDR3 DNA sequence: TGTGCCTGGAGTGCCGACAACTCCTACGAGCAGTACTTC. The whole variable domain, filled in from reference TRBV30 and TRBJ2-7, reads SQTIHQWPATLVQPVGSPLSLECTVEGTSNPNLYWYRQAAGRGLQLLFYSVGIGQISSEVPQNLSASRPQDRQFILSSKKLLLSDSGFYLCAWSADNSYEQYFGPGTRLTVT.

The V call is TRBV11-2, the J call TRBJ2-3, with TRBD2 identical over 16 bases. J was trimmed by 0 bases and V by 0 bases; bases with no gene match: 6. This CDR3 comprises 20 residues. Germline V gives CDR1 SGHAT, CDR2 FQNNGV. CDR3 coding DNA: TGTGCCAGCAGCTTAGAGGGACTAGCGGGGGGGTTTCCTAGCACAGATACGCAGTATTTT. Its protein is CASSLEGLAGGFPSTDTQYF.

The chain links TRBV7-9 to TRBJ1-4; the match to TRBD1 covers 7 bases. The CDR3 consists of 15 residues. The germline V gene has CDR1 SEHNR and CDR2 FQNEAQ (reference sequence). V shed 5 bases, J shed 6 bases, and the junction held 9 bases outside the gene matches. CDR3 residues: CASSPTGKLDEKLFF. CDR3 coding DNA: TGTGCCAGCAGCCCGACAGGGAAGTTAGATGAAAAACTGTTTTTT.

This clone was counted a single time. CDR3 sequence: CASSVSGTGVQDEQFF. The CDR3 DNA is TGTGCCAGCAGCGTATCCGGGACAGGGGTTCAGGATGAGCAGTTCTTC. V gene TRBV9 combines with J gene TRBJ2-1, with TRBD1 identical over 10 bases. The CDR3 length is 16 residues. V shed 1 base and J 8 bases; nucleotides not matched to a gene: 9. CDR1 SGDLS and CDR2 YYNGEE come from the germline V gene.

The chain combines TRBV19 with TRBJ1-5; 7 bases align to TRBD1. The CDR3 loop spans 17 amino acids. With 5 bases clipped from V and 4 bases from J, the junction kept 14 bases outside the gene matches. CDR1 and CDR2 from the germline V gene are LNHDA and SQIVND (reference sequence). CDR3 amino acids: CASSQFQGGTNNQPQHF. CDR3 sequence (DNA): TGTGCCAGTAGTCAATTTCAGGGGGGTACCAATAATCAGCCCCAGCATTTT.

This chain uses TRBV9 with TRBJ2-7; 10 bases match TRBD2. CDR3 length: 16 amino acids. Germline V gene lookup returns CDR1 SGDLS and CDR2 YYNGEE. Trimming took 3 bases from V and 2 from J; bases not matched to a gene: 8. DNA of the CDR3: TGTGCCAGCAGCGCTTCGACTAGCGGGTTCCCCTACGAGCAGTACTTC. Amino acid sequence: CASSASTSGFPYEQYF.

This chain joins TRBV29-1 and TRBJ2-3, with 8 bases identical to TRBD1. This CDR3 has 14 amino acids. The germline V gene encodes CDR1 SQVTM and CDR2 ANQGSEA. The junction had 8 bases not matched to a gene; V was cut back by 5 bases and J by 4 bases. CDR3 DNA: TGCAGCGTTTATGGAGACAGGGGATCAGATACGCAGTATTTT. Translated: CSVYGDRGSDTQYF.

The chain carries TRBV4-2 and TRBJ2-2, with 10 bases matching TRBD2. The CDR3 sequence is 15 residues long. Germline V gives CDR1 LGHNA, CDR2 YNFKEQ. V gave up 6 bases and J gave up 1 base; unmatched junction bases: 2. DNA for the CDR3: TGTGCCAGCAGACGGACTAGCGGGAACACCGGGGAGCTGTTTTTT. It encodes CASRRTSGNTGELFF.

J is TRBJ2-7 and V is TRBV2; tentatively, D is TRBD1 (5 bases). The CDR3 is 15 residues long. V lost 5 bases and J lost 0, with 14 bases in between. The germline CDR1 and CDR2 sequences are SNHLY and FYNNEI. CDR3 loop: CASSTGRSSSYEQYF. The DNA for the CDR3 is TGTGCCAGCAGTACAGGACGGTCGAGCTCCTACGAGCAGTACTTC.

This clone was detected many times. CDR3 bases: TGTGCCAGCAGTTTCCGCCCCGGGGCAGATACGCAGTATTTT. Its translation is CASSFRPGADTQYF. The chain is built from TRBV27 and TRBJ2-3; D possibly corresponds to TRBD2 (5 bases). Deletions cut 3 bases from V and 4 bases from J, with 11 bases between. Germline CDR1 MNHEY, CDR2 SMNVEV (reference sequence). The CDR3 has 14 amino acids.

This rearrangement joins TRBV6-6 to TRBJ1-2; D is unclear. Between the trimmed V and J ends, which lost 8 bases and 1 base, there was a span of 14 bases. This CDR3 contains 14 residues. Looked up from germline, CDR1 is MNHNY and CDR2 is SVGAGI (reference sequence). CDR3 sequence reads: CASAMGTYNYGYTF. The CDR3 DNA follows: TGTGCCAGCGCTATGGGCACCTATAACTATGGCTACACCTTC.

The DNA for the CDR3 is TGTGCCAGCAGTCGGCTAGCGGGGTCAGATACGCAGTATTTT. This translates into CASSRLAGSDTQYF. The rearrangement joins TRBV2 to TRBJ2-3, with 9 bases fitting TRBD2. The germline V gene encodes CDR1 SNHLY and CDR2 FYNNEI. V trimming: 5 bases; J trimming: 4 bases; junction bases outside the gene matches: 4. CDR3 length equals 14 residues.

The gene calls are TRBV9 and TRBJ1-3; D is uncertain. Germline V lookup: CDR1 SGDLS, CDR2 YYNGEE. This CDR3 spans 15 amino acids. Between the trimmed V and J ends, which lost 4 bases and 0 bases, there was a span of 11 bases. CDR3 in DNA: TGTGCCAGCAGCTTGCACTCGGGCTCTGGAAACACCATATATTTT. Translated: CASSLHSGSGNTIYF.

This chain joins TRBV6-6 and TRBJ2-1, with 9 bases that match TRBD1. The CDR3 covers 15 residues. Unmatched junction bases numbered 2, after V lost 2 bases and J lost 3 bases. Germline V gene data show CDR1 as MNHNY and CDR2 as SVGAGI (reference sequence). This CDR3 is CASSYPTGGYNEQFF. The DNA for the CDR3 is TGTGCCAGCAGTTACCCGACAGGGGGCTACAATGAGCAGTTCTTC.

The gene calls are TRBV7-5 and TRBJ2-7. TRBV7-5 is flagged as a pseudogene. There are 14 residues in the CDR3. The CDR3 region has the DNA TGTGCCAGAAGCTTTTACCAGGACGGCTACGAGCAGTACTTC. As protein: CARSFYQDGYEQYF.

This chain connects TRBV10-3 to TRBJ1-1; 8 nucleotides agree with TRBD1. Germline CDR1 and CDR2: ENHRY and SYGVKD. Trimming at V came to 2 bases and at J to 7 bases, leaving 3 bases not matched to a gene. The CDR3 extends over 13 amino acids. The CDR3 DNA sequence: TGTGCCATCAGTGAGCCTGACAGGGGTGAAGCTTTCTTT. Amino acid sequence: CAISEPDRGEAFF.

The CDR3 bases are TGTGCCAGCAGTTCCCCGGGACAGGGGCAGTTCACCATATATTTT. Translation gives CASSSPGQGQFTIYF. This chain joins TRBV6-5 and TRBJ1-3, with 10 positions matching TRBD1. Trimming removed 4 bases from V and 9 bases from J; junction bases left unmatched: 9. CDR3 length: 15 residues. Germline-derived CDR1 and CDR2 are MNHEY and SVGAGI.

As to this clone: Other nucleotide sequences in the sample specify the same CDR3. V and J are TRBV18 and TRBJ1-1; D not resolved. Germline lookup yields CDR1 KGHSH and CDR2 LQKENI. Trimming stripped 2 bases from V and 0 bases from J, with 10 bases between. The CDR3 is 15 residues long. The CDR3 nucleotides read TGTGCCAGCTCACCAGGGCCCCTATTGAACACTGAAGCTTTCTTT. Translated: CASSPGPLLNTEAFF.

CDR3 loop: CASSFFRMNTEAFF. The CDR3 DNA is TGTGCCAGCAGCTTTTTCAGAATGAACACTGAAGCTTTCTTT. The rearrangement links TRBV7-2 to TRBJ1-1; no firm D call. Trimming left V 3 bases short and J 0 bases short, with 8 bases between. Germline CDR1 reads SGHTA; CDR2 reads FQGNSA. The CDR3 totals 14 residues.

The chain employs TRBV19 and TRBJ2-7; TRBD1 matches 10 bases. After removal of 6 bases from V and 4 bases from J, the junction contained 12 bases not matched to a gene. This CDR3 spans 16 amino acids. CDR1 LNHDA and CDR2 SQIVND come from the germline V gene (reference sequence). The CDR3 sequence: CASRDPGQGSGYEQYF. CDR3 DNA: TGTGCCAGTAGAGATCCGGGACAGGGGTCTGGATACGAGCAGTACTTC. Drawing the rest from reference TRBV19 and TRBJ2-7, the complete variable domain is DGGITQSPKYLFRKEGQNVTLSCEQNLNHDAMYWYRQDPGQGLRLIYYSQIVNDFQKGDIAEGYSVSREKKESFPLTVTSAQKNPTAFYLCASRDPGQGSGYEQYFGPGTRLTVT.

The chain employs TRBV30 and TRBJ2-2; D gene uncertain. The CDR3 is 13 residues long. Germline V lookup: CDR1 GTSNPN, CDR2 SVGIG (reference sequence). Trimming left V 0 bases short and J 6 bases short, with 8 bases between. This CDR3 is CAWSVGSPGELFF. The CDR3 DNA follows: TGTGCCTGGAGTGTAGGGTCGCCCGGGGAGCTGTTTTTT.

V and J are TRBV6-1 and TRBJ1-2; D not certain. Between the trimmed V and J ends, which lost 7 bases and 0 bases, there was a span of 9 bases. Germline CDR1 and CDR2: MNHNS and SASEGT. CDR3 length equals 13 residues. CDR3 in DNA: TGTGCCAGCATCGGGTCAGCTAACTATGGCTACACCTTC. Translated: CASIGSANYGYTF.

The chain recombines TRBV5-1 with TRBJ2-3; D unresolved. V was cut by 0 bases and J by 6 bases, with 20 bases left in between. The CDR3 consists of 17 residues. CDR1 and CDR2 (germline): SGHRS, YFSETQ. In DNA, the CDR3 is TGCGCCAGCAGCTTGGAGGTCCAGACTTTTTTAGTGGATACGCAGTATTTT. Amino acid sequence: CASSLEVQTFLVDTQYF.

CDR3 sequence reads: CASSQDFGPINYGYTF. CDR3 in DNA: TGCGCCAGCAGCCAAGATTTCGGCCCGATTAACTATGGCTACACCTTC. The V call is TRBV4-3, the J call TRBJ1-2; D is undetermined. CDR1 is LGHNA and CDR2 is YSLEER in the germline V gene. CDR3 size: 16 residues. The ends were cut back, 0 bases at V and 1 base at J, with 12 bases in the middle.

This clone was recorded only once. The chain uses TRBV7-9 and TRBJ2-5, with D unclear. The germline V and J ends were trimmed by 1 base and 0 bases, with 15 bases remaining between them. The CDR3 runs to 17 residues. Germline V gene lookup returns CDR1 SEHNR and CDR2 FQNEAQ (reference sequence). The CDR3 coding sequence is TGTGCCAGCAGCTTAGATCGCAACGAGGAATACCAAGAGACCCAGTACTTC. Protein sequence: CASSLDRNEEYQETQYF. Based on the CDR3 plus reference TRBV7-9 and TRBJ2-5, the full variable domain is DTGVSQNPRHKITKRGQNVTFRCDPISEHNRLYWYRQTLGQGPEFLTYFQNEAQLEKSRLLSDRFSAERPKGSFSTLEIQRTEQGDSAMYLCASSLDRNEEYQETQYFGPGTRLLVL.

This clone appeared once. J is TRBJ2-7 and V is TRBV19; the match to TRBD2 covers 12 bases. Germline-derived CDR1 and CDR2 are LNHDA and SQIVND (reference sequence). CDR3 length equals 14 residues. V lost 8 bases to trimming and J lost 0 bases; unmatched junction nucleotides: 2. In DNA form, the CDR3 reads TGTGCCAGTCGGACTAGCGGGGTCTCCTACGAGCAGTACTTC. This codes for CASRTSGVSYEQYF.

This clone has only one observation. V gene TRBV19 combines with J gene TRBJ2-3, with 10 nucleotides matching TRBD1. Germline assignment: CDR1 LNHDA and CDR2 SQIVND (reference sequence). Trimming cost V 8 bases and J 3 bases; bases outside gene matches: 5. The CDR3 length is 14 residues. As DNA, the CDR3 is TGTGCCAGTCGACAGGGGGCGGGAACAGATACGCAGTATTTT. This gives the protein CASRQGAGTDTQYF.

The chain couples TRBV5-6 to TRBJ1-5; tentatively, D is TRBD1 (5 bases). The germline V gene has CDR1 SGHDT and CDR2 YYEEEE. The length of the CDR3 is 17 residues. Between the trimmed V and J ends, which lost 0 bases and 0 bases, there was a span of 13 bases. The CDR3 bases are TGTGCCAGCAGCTTGGCCGGGGGAGCTTATAGCAATCAGCCCCAGCATTTT. Protein sequence: CASSLAGGAYSNQPQHF.

This chain links TRBV11-2 with TRBJ2-7, with D perhaps TRBD1 (5 bases). Germline V gives CDR1 SGHAT, CDR2 FQNNGV. The CDR3 consists of 14 residues. The V end was cut by 3 bases, the J end by 1 base, with 10 bases between. The DNA for the CDR3 is TGTGCCAGCAGCTTCAGGGTAGGTTCCTACGAGCAGTACTTC. Translated: CASSFRVGSYEQYF.